The clone carrying this T cell receptor beta chain was found a few times. Its antigen is not identified. The data stem from a study of T-cell reconstitution after alpha-beta-depleted transplantation in children. Per germline, CDR1 KGHSH and CDR2 LQKENI. V lost 4 bases and J 1 base, leaving 13 bases between the germline ends. The length of the CDR3 is 15 residues. Overall study results and limits: Reportedly, only several hundred clones from non-depleted graft cells drove alpha-beta T-cell counts at about two months. It was surviving recipient T cells and thymic progenitors that gave some patients high TCRbeta diversity at day 60. T-cell counts and diversity were attributed mostly to newly produced T cells one year after transplant.

Unique molecular identifiers were incorporated into the prepared TCRbeta library. TCRdb independently ran MiXCR on the PCR reads; one entry per CDR3 protein. The sample shows around 140,000 distinct CDR3 sequences, around 8.8% of them seen only once. The sample here was PBMCs, mostly from graft donor cells, taken 180 days after TCRalphabeta/CD19-depleted stem cell transplant. This TCR was recovered from a female patient between 2 and 15 years old who had a stem cell transplant for congenital amegakaryocytic thrombocytopenia, so the T cells may come from the graft donor. The chain is built from TRBV18 and TRBJ1-2; D perhaps matches TRBD1 (6 bases). CDR3 sequence (DNA): TGTGCCAGCTCACTCTCCAGGACAGTTAACTATGGCTACACCTTC. Encoded protein: CASSLSRTVNYGYTF.